The T cell receptor (beta chain) under discussion was sequenced for a study of blood T cell repertoires in COVID-19. In the study overall: Collection of acute and convalescent COVID-19 samples took place in the United States, Italy and Spain.

Original processing notes: Amplification of reference gene primers was used by the study to estimate nucleated cell counts. The assay was immunoSEQ multiplex PCR, and TCRdb's table has in-frame clones only and misses some. V, J and clone size are those of that table, while D and trimming were read from the DNA. The sample consists of around 200,000 clones, around 84% of them appearing once. This CDR3 contains 17 residues. Trimming removed 0 bases at V and 1 base at J, with 15 bases between. Germline-derived CDR1 and CDR2 are LNHNV and YYDKDF (reference sequence). V is TRBV15 and J is TRBJ2-5; D not resolved. The TCR comes from a woman of 80 years or more with active or convalescent COVID-19. The sequenced material came from peripheral blood. The CDR3 coding sequence is TGTGCCACCAGCAGAGATCTTGGCGCTAGTGTCCAAGAGACCCAGTACTTC. Protein sequence: CATSRDLGASVQETQYF.